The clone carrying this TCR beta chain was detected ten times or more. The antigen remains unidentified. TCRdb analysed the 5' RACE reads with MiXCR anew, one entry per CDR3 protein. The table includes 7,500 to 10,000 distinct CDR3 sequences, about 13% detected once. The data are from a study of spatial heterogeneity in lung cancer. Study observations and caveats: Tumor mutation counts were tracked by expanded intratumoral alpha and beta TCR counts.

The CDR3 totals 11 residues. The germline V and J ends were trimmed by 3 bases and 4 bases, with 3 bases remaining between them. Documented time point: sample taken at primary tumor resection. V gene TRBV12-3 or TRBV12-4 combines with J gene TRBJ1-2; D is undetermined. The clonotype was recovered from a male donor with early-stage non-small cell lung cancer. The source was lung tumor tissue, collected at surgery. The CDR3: CASSFTYGYTF. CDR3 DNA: TGTGCCAGCAGTTTTACCTATGGCTACACCTTC.